The 9 T cell receptor beta chains presented below share a single source sample, sequenced in a study of cytomegalovirus exposure and HLA in healthy donors. The PCR ran on 60 Vbeta and 13 Jbeta primers. Assay used: immunoSEQ multiplex PCR; TCRdb lists only in-frame clones, some missing. This repertoire shows over 150,000 clones, about four fifths found once; its top ten account for roughly 7.4%. Sequencing was performed on PBMCs. The receptor set was obtained from a male donor in good health and CMV-seropositive.

The chain combines TRBV5-4 with TRBJ2-2; 8 bases line up with TRBD2. Unmatched junction bases numbered 10, after V lost 3 bases and J lost 0 bases. Germline loops: CDR1 SGHNT, CDR2 YYREEE (reference sequence). The CDR3 length is 18 residues. The CDR3 region has the DNA TGTGCCAGCAGCTCGGCGGAGACTAGCGAAGCGAACACCGGGGAGCTGTTTTTT. It is translated as CASSSAETSEANTGELFF.

This chain connects TRBV27 to TRBJ2-2; D possibly corresponds to TRBD2 (5 bases). This CDR3 has 13 amino acids. The V gene lost 2 bases and the J gene lost 5 bases, with 6 bases spanning the gap. The germline V gene encodes CDR1 MNHEY and CDR2 SMNVEV (reference sequence). In DNA, the CDR3 is TGTGCCAGCAGTTTAACGGGAACCGGGGAGCTGTTTTTT. Amino acids: CASSLTGTGELFF.

DNA of the CDR3: TGTGCCAGCAGGACAGGGGACACCGGGGAGCTGTTTTTT. It yields the protein CASRTGDTGELFF. The chain joins TRBV27 to TRBJ2-2, with 8 bases fitting TRBD1. The germline V gene encodes CDR1 MNHEY and CDR2 SMNVEV (reference sequence). Trimming cost V 6 bases and J 3 bases; bases outside gene matches: 0. CDR3 length: 13 residues.

The chain is built from TRBV25-1 and TRBJ1-1; D unresolved. CDR3 length equals 11 residues. Germline CDR1 reads MGHDK; CDR2 reads SYGVNS. Trimming stripped 5 bases from V and 4 bases from J, with 5 bases between. The CDR3 coding sequence is TGTGCCAGCAGTCTCAGCACTGAAGCTTTCTTT. Encoded protein: CASSLSTEAFF.

The gene calls are TRBV2 and TRBJ1-4; TRBD1 agrees at 12 bases. This CDR3 comprises 16 residues. The J segment lost 11 bases and the V segment lost 6 bases, leaving 13 bases of the junction unmatched. Germline values: CDR1 SNHLY, CDR2 FYNNEI. This CDR3 reads CASRPGTGGGGAKLFF. CDR3 nucleotide sequence: TGTGCCAGCAGGCCCGGGACAGGGGGCGGCGGGGCCAAACTGTTTTTT.

The chain recombines TRBV25-1 with TRBJ2-5, with 7 bases lining up with TRBD2. Germline V CDR1 and CDR2: MGHDK, SYGVNS. The length of the CDR3 is 17 residues. The junction had 13 bases not matched to a gene; V was cut back by 4 bases and J by 2 bases. The CDR3 region has the DNA TGTGCCAGCAGTGGGGGGGGGTGGCAGGGATTGCAAGAGACCCAGTACTTC. It encodes CASSGGGWQGLQETQYF.

The rearrangement joins TRBV27 to TRBJ1-1; 10 nucleotides align to TRBD1. The CDR3 has 18 amino acids. The junction had 15 bases not matched to a gene; V was cut back by 5 bases and J by 3 bases. Germline V lookup: CDR1 MNHEY, CDR2 SMNVEV (reference sequence). DNA for the CDR3: TGTGCCAGCAGTACCGCAGACAGGGGGCTGATAACGGACACTGAAGCTTTCTTT. It yields the protein CASSTADRGLITDTEAFF.

The chain is built from TRBV29-1 and TRBJ1-2; no reliable D call. The CDR3 is made up of 12 amino acids. Germline values: CDR1 SQVTM, CDR2 ANQGSEA. V was trimmed by 4 bases and J by 4 bases, leaving 10 bases between them. Here the CDR3 DNA reads TGCAGCGTTGCCGACACTTCCTATGGCTACACCTTC. It yields the protein CSVADTSYGYTF.

As to this clone: A junction end diverges from the germline sequence, so it may reflect a read error. Other DNA sequences from this sample encode an identical CDR3 as well. The gene calls are TRBV6-5 and TRBJ1-6; D is perhaps TRBD1 (5 bases). CDR3 length: 15 amino acids. Germline CDR1 MNHEY, CDR2 SVGAGI. The chain's CDR3 is CASSQGGNFNSPLHF. The CDR3 DNA sequence: TGTGCCAGCAGCCAGGGAGGAAATTTTAATTCCCCCCTCCACTTT.